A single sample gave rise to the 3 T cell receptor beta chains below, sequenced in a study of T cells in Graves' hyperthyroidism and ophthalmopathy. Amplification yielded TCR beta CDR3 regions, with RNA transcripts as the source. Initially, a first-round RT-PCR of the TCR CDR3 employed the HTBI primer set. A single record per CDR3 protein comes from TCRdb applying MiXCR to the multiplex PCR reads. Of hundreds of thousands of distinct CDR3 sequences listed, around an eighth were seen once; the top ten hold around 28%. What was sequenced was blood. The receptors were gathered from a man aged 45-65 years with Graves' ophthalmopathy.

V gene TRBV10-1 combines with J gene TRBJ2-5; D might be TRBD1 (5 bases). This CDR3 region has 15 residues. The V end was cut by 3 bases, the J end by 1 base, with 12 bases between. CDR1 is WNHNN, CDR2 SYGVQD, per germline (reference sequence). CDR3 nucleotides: TGCGCCAGCAGTGATTGGGGCCTCGGCCAAGAGACCCAGTACTTC. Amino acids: CASSDWGLGQETQYF.

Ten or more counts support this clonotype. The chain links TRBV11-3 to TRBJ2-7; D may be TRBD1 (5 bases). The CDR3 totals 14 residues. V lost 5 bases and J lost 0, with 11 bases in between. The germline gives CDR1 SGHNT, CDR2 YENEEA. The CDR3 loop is CASSKGLDSYEQYF. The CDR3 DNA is TGTGCCAGCAGCAAGGGGCTGGACTCCTACGAGCAGTACTTC.

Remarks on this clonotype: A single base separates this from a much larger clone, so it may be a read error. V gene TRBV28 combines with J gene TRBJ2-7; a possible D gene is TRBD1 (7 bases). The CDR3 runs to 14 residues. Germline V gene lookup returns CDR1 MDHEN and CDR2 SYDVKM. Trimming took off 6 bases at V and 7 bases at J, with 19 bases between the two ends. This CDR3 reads CASRPRSGGGEQYF. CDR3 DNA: TGTGCCAGCAGACCAAGGTCAGGGGGAGGAGAGCAGTACTTC.